This T cell receptor beta chain was documented in a study of cytomegalovirus exposure and HLA in healthy donors. In regard to this clone: Antigen specificity is unknown.

Study outcomes and limitations: Presence/absence comparisons presumed near-even sequencing depth among donors. Most CMV-associated TCR beta chains were later found to appear HLA-restricted. Three chains linked to CMV were shown in vitro to be specific for CMV antigens. Some V segments could not be told apart, so they were left out, TRBV6-2 and TRBV6-3 among them.

Primers included in the PCR were 60 Vbeta and 13 Jbeta primers. TCRdb's table, derived via immunoSEQ multiplex PCR, lists solely in-frame clones and lacks some. The data hold 110,000 or so clones, with 82% observed a single time. This CDR3 is built from 14 residues. J was trimmed by 4 bases and V by 6 bases; bases with no gene match: 8. CDR1 MNHEY and CDR2 SVGAGI come from the germline V gene. This chain uses TRBV6-5 with TRBJ1-2, with TRBD1 matching 7 bases. Specimen: PBMCs. This TCR was sampled from a woman aged 18-35 years in good health and CMV-seronegative. The CDR3 nucleotides are TGTGCCAGCAGATCCCAGGGGGTGAGCTATGGCTACACCTTC. Translated, it gives CASRSQGVSYGYTF.